This T cell receptor beta chain emerged from a study of sequential checkpoint blockade in melanoma. Study background: First-line arms were nivolumab then ipilimumab, or the reverse, randomized 1:1. Each arm's sequence ended with maintenance nivolumab.

The treatment was: randomized to nivolumab then ipilimumab (arm A) or the reverse (arm B). Patients had received no earlier DNA-damaging chemotherapy. Live CD3+CD8+ CD19− CD56− cells were sorted from PBMCs. Trimming took 7 bases from V and 4 from J, leaving 8 bases between them. Looked up from germline, CDR1 is MDHEN and CDR2 is SYDVKM. This CDR3 is built from 12 residues. This table comes from immunoSEQ multiplex PCR, and its TCRdb copy is limited to in-frame clones, with some not included. The table has some 9,000 clones, 71% seen once. The specimen was CD8+ T cells sorted from blood (inferred from file names), collected from a patient given nivolumab and ipilimumab in sequence. The receptor's source is a human donor with melanoma. The gene calls are TRBV28 and TRBJ2-1; a possible D gene is TRBD1 (6 bases). Written as DNA, the CDR3 is TGTGCCAGCACGAGGGGGTACAATGAGCAGTTCTTC. The encoded protein is CASTRGYNEQFF.